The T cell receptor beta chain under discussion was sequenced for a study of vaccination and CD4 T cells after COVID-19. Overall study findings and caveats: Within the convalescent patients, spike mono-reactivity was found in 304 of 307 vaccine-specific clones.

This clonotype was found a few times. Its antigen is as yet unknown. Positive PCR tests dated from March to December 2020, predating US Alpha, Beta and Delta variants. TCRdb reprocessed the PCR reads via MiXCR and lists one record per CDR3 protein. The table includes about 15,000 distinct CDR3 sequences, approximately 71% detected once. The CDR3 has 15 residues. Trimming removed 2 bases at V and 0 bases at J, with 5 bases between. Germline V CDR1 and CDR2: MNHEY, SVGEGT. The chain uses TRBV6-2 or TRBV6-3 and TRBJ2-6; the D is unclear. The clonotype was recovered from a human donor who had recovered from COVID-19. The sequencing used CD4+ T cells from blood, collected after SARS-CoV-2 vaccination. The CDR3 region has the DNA TGTGCCAGCAGTTACGGGCTCTCTGGGGCCAACGTCCTGACTTTC. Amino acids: CASSYGLSGANVLTF.